This TCR beta chain was observed in a study of T cells in Graves' hyperthyroidism and ophthalmopathy. Study at large: Peripheral blood specimens were obtained at initial diagnosis, prior to any treatment. General study points: A model of 13 V-J pairs discriminated ophthalmopathy from stable hyperthyroidism. The model identified upcoming ophthalmopathy a median roughly 6 months ahead of onset.

Of note for this clonotype: What it binds is not known.

Those with hyperthyroidism were 18 to 65 years old, newly diagnosed, and ill for under 2 months. Using RNA transcripts as the source, TCR beta CDR3 regions were amplified. The HTBI primer set drove a first-round RT-PCR of the TCR CDR3. TCRdb processed the multiplex PCR reads anew with MiXCR; each CDR3 protein has one entry. Here the sample spans hundreds of thousands of distinct CDR3 sequences, 35% to 45% being singletons. The germline V gene encodes CDR1 SNHLY and CDR2 FYNNEI. This CDR3 is 15 amino acids long. Trimming took 8 bases from V and 0 from J, leaving 11 bases between them. Sequencing was performed on blood. This receptor was obtained from a man aged 18 to 30 with Graves' hyperthyroidism. This chain links TRBV2 with TRBJ2-6; D call uncertain. CDR3 bases: TGTGCCAGCTCATGGGCCGTCTCTGGGGCCAACGTCCTGACTTTC. Its protein is CASSWAVSGANVLTF.